Presented here are 20 T cell receptor beta chains from one specimen sequenced in a study of long-term antiretroviral therapy in people with HIV. immunoSEQ v3.0 was run at survey level. Clones were sequenced by immunoSEQ multiplex PCR, and TCRdb holds only the in-frame ones, with some missing. Of about 32,000 clones listed, about 94% are singletons. The source material was unsorted PBMCs, sampled 4.1 years after starting antiretroviral therapy. The receptors shown here come from a woman between 50 and 59 years old with HIV.

This rearrangement joins TRBV7-2 to TRBJ2-7, with 7 positions matching TRBD1. Germline-derived CDR1 and CDR2 are SGHTA and FQGNSA. V dropped 6 bases and J dropped 0; count of bases not matched to a gene: 5. The CDR3 is 14 amino acids. CDR3 region: CASSPDRDSYEQYF. As DNA, the CDR3 is TGTGCCAGCAGTCCTGACAGGGACTCCTACGAGCAGTACTTC.

The CDR3 DNA follows: TGTGCCAGTAGTACGCAGACAATCGCCCCCTCCGAGCAGTACTTC. Its protein is CASSTQTIAPSEQYF. The chain recombines TRBV19 with TRBJ2-7; D is uncertain. Germline CDR1 reads LNHDA; CDR2 reads SQIVND (reference sequence). V was clipped by 4 bases and J by 6 bases, with 19 bases between them. The CDR3 runs 15 residues.

The chain uses TRBV5-6 and TRBJ1-3; D not resolved. The CDR3 runs to 15 residues. The V end was cut by 4 bases, the J end by 2 bases, with 13 bases between. The germline V gene encodes CDR1 SGHDT and CDR2 YYEEEE. The CDR3: CASSPQRNPGNTIYF. Written as DNA, the CDR3 is TGTGCCAGCAGCCCCCAGCGGAACCCTGGAAACACCATATATTTT.

This clone was seen only once. V usage is TRBV4-1 and J usage is TRBJ1-6; D may be TRBD1 (5 bases). The CDR3 totals 16 residues. The V end lost 0 bases, the J end lost 6 bases, and 12 bases lay between the germline ends. CDR1 MGHRA and CDR2 YSYEKL come from the germline V gene. CDR3 in amino acids: CASSQDGAGGNSPLHF. Here the CDR3 DNA reads TGCGCCAGCAGCCAAGACGGGGCAGGCGGTAATTCACCCCTCCACTTT.

This chain connects TRBV11-2 to TRBJ1-4; TRBD1 matches 10 bases. With V trimmed by 3 bases and J by 8 bases, 9 bases remained unmatched. The germline CDR1 and CDR2 sequences are SGHAT and FQNNGV. The CDR3 runs to 16 residues. The CDR3 DNA follows: TGTGCCAGCAGCTTGGGGTCCGGGACAGGGGCGGAAAAACTGTTTTTT. It translates to CASSLGSGTGAEKLFF.

The chain combines TRBV2 with TRBJ2-7; D is possibly TRBD2 (6 bases). Germline V gene sequence: CDR1 SNHLY, CDR2 FYNNEI. The V end was cut by 8 bases, the J end by 2 bases, with 28 bases between. The CDR3 is 18 residues long. CDR3 sequence (DNA): TGTGCCAGCCGCTCCTTCTACGACCTCCGGGACTGGACCTACGAGCAGTACTTC. Its protein is CASRSFYDLRDWTYEQYF. The full variable domain, its missing parts supplied by reference TRBV2 and TRBJ2-7, is EPEVTQTPSHQVTQMGQEVILRCVPISNHLYFYWYRQILGQKVEFLVSFYNNEISEKSEIFDDQFSVERPDGSNFTLKIRSTKLEDSAMYFCASRSFYDLRDWTYEQYFGPGTRLTVT.

V usage is TRBV2 and J usage is TRBJ2-6; D is unclear. Germline V gene data show CDR1 as SNHLY and CDR2 as FYNNEI. The CDR3 has 15 amino acids. V was cut by 5 bases and J by 0 bases, with 8 bases left in between. DNA for the CDR3: TGTGCCAGCAGTTGGTCAGTCTCTGGGGCCAACGTCCTGACTTTC. Translated, it gives CASSWSVSGANVLTF.

The chain carries TRBV5-8 and TRBJ1-2, with TRBD1 matching over 7 bases. Per germline, CDR1 SGHTS and CDR2 YDEGEE. CDR3 length: 16 residues. With V trimmed by 0 bases and J by 3 bases, 8 bases remained unmatched. The CDR3 here is CASSLVPGQIDYGYTF. CDR3 coding DNA: TGTGCCAGCAGCTTGGTTCCGGGACAGATAGACTATGGCTACACCTTC.

CDR3 sequence: CASSSTGSASSPLHF. As DNA, the CDR3 is TGTGCCAGCAGCTCCACGGGCTCCGCGAGTTCACCCCTCCACTTT. This chain connects TRBV7-3 to TRBJ1-6; no reliable D call. V was trimmed by 4 bases and J by 9 bases, leaving 16 bases between them. The CDR3 has 15 amino acids. Germline lookup yields CDR1 SGHTA and CDR2 FQGTGA.

This chain joins TRBV30 and TRBJ1-6; no reliable D call. This CDR3 spans 16 amino acids. Germline CDR1 and CDR2: GTSNPN and SVGIG (reference sequence). Trimming pared 0 bases from V and 7 bases from J, leaving 16 bases between. CDR3 sequence reads: CAWSVPGGRRNSPLHF. The CDR3 coding sequence is TGTGCCTGGAGTGTACCCGGTGGGCGGAGAAATTCACCCCTCCACTTT.

This chain connects TRBV10-3 to TRBJ2-7; 11 nucleotides line up with TRBD2. The CDR3 runs 15 residues. Trimming took 6 bases from V and 2 from J; bases not matched to a gene: 6. Germline V gives CDR1 ENHRY, CDR2 SYGVKD. This CDR3 reads CAISQGLAETYEQYF. Written as DNA, the CDR3 is TGTGCCATCAGCCAGGGACTAGCGGAAACCTACGAGCAGTACTTC.

The genes are TRBV19 and TRBJ1-5; the match to TRBD1 covers 7 bases. Germline V gene data show CDR1 as LNHDA and CDR2 as SQIVND (reference sequence). CDR3 length equals 15 residues. V lost 6 bases, J lost 7 bases, and 12 bases stayed unmatched. The DNA for the CDR3 is TGTGCCAGTAGCACGACAGGCCCAGGGGGGCAGCCCCAGCATTTT. Translated, it gives CASSTTGPGGQPQHF.

The V and J genes are TRBV6-5 and TRBJ2-4; D remains ambiguous. Germline V lookup: CDR1 MNHEY, CDR2 SVGAGI. V lost 8 bases to trimming and J lost 6 bases, with 14 bases between them. This CDR3 spans 13 amino acids. Written as DNA, the CDR3 is TGTGCCAGCGCCTCCGGTCCGGGAAACATTCAGTACTTC. Its translation is CASASGPGNIQYF.

The rearrangement uses TRBV5-4 and TRBJ1-6; TRBD1 might be the D (6 bases). The CDR3 consists of 16 residues. Looked up from germline, CDR1 is SGHNT and CDR2 is YYREEE (reference sequence). Trimming removed 0 bases from V and 6 bases from J, with 13 bases in between. CDR3 DNA sequence: TGTGCCAGCAGCTTGGTCGGCGGGGGGCGTAATTCACCCCTCCACTTT. Translation gives CASSLVGGGRNSPLHF. Together with reference TRBV5-4 and TRBJ1-6, the CDR3 gives the full variable domain: ETGVTQSPTHLIKTRGQQVTLRCSSQSGHNTVSWYQQALGQGPQFIFQYYREEENGRGNFPPRFSGLQFPNYSSELNVNALELDDSALYLCASSLVGGGRNSPLHFGNGTRLTVT.

The chain is built from TRBV4-2 and TRBJ2-2, with D possibly being TRBD2 (6 bases). CDR3 size: 14 residues. Trimming took 4 bases from V and 6 from J, leaving 12 bases between them. Germline loops: CDR1 LGHNA, CDR2 YNFKEQ. The CDR3 protein is CASSPLSGAGELFF. The DNA of the CDR3 is TGTGCCAGCAGCCCCCTTAGCGGCGCCGGGGAGCTGTTTTTT.

This clone was seen a handful of times. CDR3 protein: CASSAQPQHF. CDR3 nucleotide sequence: TGTGCCAGTTCGGCTCAGCCCCAGCATTTT. The rearrangement uses TRBV6-6 and TRBJ1-5; D call uncertain. This CDR3 comprises 10 residues. Deletions cut 9 bases from V and 6 bases from J, with 6 bases between. The germline V gene encodes CDR1 MNHNY and CDR2 SVGAGI (reference sequence).

The chain's CDR3 is CASSWDRNNSPLHF. The CDR3 DNA reads TGTGCCAGCAGTTGGGACAGGAATAATTCACCCCTCCACTTT. The chain couples TRBV25-1 to TRBJ1-6; 8 bases line up with TRBD1. Germline V gene data show CDR1 as MGHDK and CDR2 as SYGVNS. The CDR3 is made up of 14 amino acids. V lost 5 bases, J lost 5 bases, and 2 bases stayed unmatched.

The chain carries TRBV5-1 and TRBJ1-2, with 8 bases matching TRBD1. Losses at the gene ends were 0 bases for V and 6 bases for J; bases not matched to a gene: 4. The CDR3 runs 14 residues. Germline V gene sequence: CDR1 SGHRS, CDR2 YFSETQ. Written as DNA, the CDR3 is TGCGCCAGCAGCTTGGTGACAGGGGCCAATGGCTACACCTTC. The encoded protein is CASSLVTGANGYTF.

This clone appeared a single time. The germline gene is not matched at one end of the junction; a read error may be the cause. This chain joins TRBV7-7 and TRBJ2-5; 8 bases are shared with TRBD1. This CDR3 contains 13 residues. Germline values: CDR1 SSHAT, CDR2 FNYEAQ (reference sequence). The DNA of the CDR3 is TGTGCTAGCAGCCTGGACAGGGTAGAGACCCAGTACTTC. This codes for CASSLDRVETQYF.

J is TRBJ2-5 and V is TRBV6-6; the match to TRBD1 covers 7 bases. The germline V gene encodes CDR1 MNHNY and CDR2 SVGAGI (reference sequence). This CDR3 is built from 14 residues. With 8 bases clipped from V and 2 bases from J, the junction kept 8 bases outside the gene matches. Written as DNA, the CDR3 is TGTGCCAGCGTTCCACCGGGACAGCAAGAGACCCAGTACTTC. Its translation is CASVPPGQQETQYF.